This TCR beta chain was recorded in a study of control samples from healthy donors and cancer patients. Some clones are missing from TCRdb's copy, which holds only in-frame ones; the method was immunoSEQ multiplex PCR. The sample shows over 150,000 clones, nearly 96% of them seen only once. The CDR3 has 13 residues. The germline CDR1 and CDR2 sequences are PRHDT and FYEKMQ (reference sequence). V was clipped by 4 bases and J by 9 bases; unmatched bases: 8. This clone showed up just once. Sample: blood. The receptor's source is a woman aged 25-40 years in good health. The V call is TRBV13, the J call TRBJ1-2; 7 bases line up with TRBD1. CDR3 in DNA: TGTGCCAGCAGCTCTCCCGGGACAGTCAGCTACACCTTC. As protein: CASSSPGTVSYTF.